This is a list of T cell receptor beta chains from one sample in a study of early T cells in non-severe SARS-CoV-2 infection. MiXCR, run by TCRdb on the 5' RACE reads, gives a single entry per CDR3 protein. The sample includes about 80,000 distinct CDR3 sequences, about 6% seen only once; the top ten take roughly 7.8%. The sequencing input was whole blood. These receptors came from an adult who was a healthcare worker with PCR-confirmed SARS-CoV-2 infection or an uninfected control (not recorded which). Each CDR3 is given with its conserved first and last residue. The order of the fields is J gene, V gene, clone size, CDR3 protein. Rows may omit the clone size; those that give it use once, few, many or a size class.

J gene: TRBJ1-1
V gene: TRBV12-3/TRBV12-4
clone size: few
CDR3 protein: CASTRGPEAFF

J gene: TRBJ2-7
V gene: TRBV6-1
clone size: .
CDR3 protein: CASSERGSSSYEQYF

J gene: TRBJ1-5
V gene: TRBV10-2
clone size: many
CDR3 protein: CASSESDWNQPQHF

J gene: TRBJ2-3
V gene: TRBV12-3/TRBV12-4
clone size: .
CDR3 protein: CASSVNRDTQYF

J gene: TRBJ1-1
V gene: TRBV18
clone size: .
CDR3 protein: CASSPRQARDTEAFF

J gene: TRBJ2-2
V gene: TRBV7-6
clone size: many
CDR3 protein: CASSPRDGNTGELFF

J gene: TRBJ1-4
V gene: TRBV7-2
clone size: .
CDR3 protein: CASSLGQGGEKLFF

J gene: TRBJ2-2
V gene: TRBV29-1
clone size: .
CDR3 protein: CSAVNLGTGELFF

J gene: TRBJ1-2
V gene: TRBV3-1
clone size: .
CDR3 protein: CASSHRNNYGYTF

J gene: TRBJ2-1
V gene: TRBV19
clone size: .
CDR3 protein: CASNYGLGDEQFF

J gene: TRBJ2-7
V gene: TRBV11-2
clone size: few
CDR3 protein: CASSATGGPYEQYF

J gene: TRBJ2-7
V gene: TRBV28
clone size: few
CDR3 protein: CASSLTQGHYEQYF

J gene: TRBJ2-7
V gene: TRBV19
clone size: many
CDR3 protein: CASSISQGASYEQYF

J gene: TRBJ2-2
V gene: TRBV5-1
clone size: few
CDR3 protein: CASSSGTSSGELFF

J gene: TRBJ2-2
V gene: TRBV14
clone size: many
CDR3 protein: CASSRDRGPGELFF

J gene: TRBJ1-5
V gene: TRBV12-3/TRBV12-4
clone size: many
CDR3 protein: CASSWGQGLGNQPQHF

J gene: TRBJ1-5
V gene: TRBV2
clone size: few
CDR3 protein: CASSEGQSGQPQHF

J gene: TRBJ1-4
V gene: TRBV6-6
clone size: few
CDR3 protein: CASSFPPGTGREKLFF

J gene: TRBJ1-1
V gene: TRBV12-5
clone size: .
CDR3 protein: CASGWGGREAFF

J gene: TRBJ1-3
V gene: TRBV19
clone size: .
CDR3 protein: CASSMRAGTLAGNTIYF

J gene: TRBJ2-3
V gene: TRBV6-5
clone size: many
CDR3 protein: CASSYTIAGGPLDTQYF

J gene: TRBJ1-1
V gene: TRBV4-1
clone size: few
CDR3 protein: CASSQTGQGMMNTEAFF

J gene: TRBJ1-5
V gene: TRBV7-6
clone size: many
CDR3 protein: CASSSVRVVWGNQPQHF

J gene: TRBJ2-3
V gene: TRBV5-1
clone size: .
CDR3 protein: CASSWGVGTDTQYF

J gene: TRBJ1-1
V gene: TRBV19
clone size: few
CDR3 protein: CASSGRTGWGLDTEAFF

J gene: TRBJ2-2
V gene: TRBV20-1
clone size: many
CDR3 protein: CSARNSRANTGELFF

J gene: TRBJ1-2
V gene: TRBV15
clone size: many
CDR3 protein: CATSRAYGADVYGYTF

J gene: TRBJ1-1
V gene: TRBV4-2
clone size: many
CDR3 protein: CASSQRTGAPNTEAFF

J gene: TRBJ2-1
V gene: TRBV7-2
clone size: many
CDR3 protein: CASSPPPPGLGPNEQFF

J gene: TRBJ2-3
V gene: TRBV28
clone size: few
CDR3 protein: CASSLRGHSTDTQYF

J gene: TRBJ2-2
V gene: TRBV6-5
clone size: many
CDR3 protein: CASRSQGTGTGELFF

J gene: TRBJ1-1
V gene: TRBV28
clone size: few
CDR3 protein: CASSFQVTEVFF

J gene: TRBJ1-2
V gene: TRBV30
clone size: .
CDR3 protein: CAAGRVSGYTF

J gene: TRBJ2-3
V gene: TRBV7-2
clone size: many
CDR3 protein: CASSLVSGTSGRAAGDTQYF

J gene: TRBJ1-5
V gene: TRBV5-6
clone size: few
CDR3 protein: CASSLYDRKGANLRQPQHF